One and the same sample provided the 9 T cell receptor beta chains below, sequenced in a study of OX40 agonist ivuxolimab in advanced cancers. The library was prepared using the immunoSEQ multiplex PCR assay. TCRdb re-hosts the immuneACCESS table, in-frame sequences only. Its copies lack some clones; in the studies checked, an unresolved V gene accounts for under half of them, and the cause for the rest is not known. The sample has about 64,000 clones on record, about four fifths of them singletons. The ten top clones hold 5% of the sample. The sample consisted of CD4+ or CD8+ T cells sorted from blood, taken in a trial of the OX40 agonist ivuxolimab. The receptors were gathered from an adult with an advanced solid tumor such as melanoma, head and neck, liver or kidney cancer.

V is TRBV4-1 and J is TRBJ2-2, with D possibly being TRBD1 (6 bases). CDR3 length: 15 amino acids. CDR1 and CDR2 from the germline V gene are MGHRA and YSYEKL. Deletions cut 2 bases from V and 5 bases from J, with 12 bases between. This CDR3 reads CASSQWGLGTGELFF. In DNA, the CDR3 is TGCGCCAGCAGCCAATGGGGGCTAGGGACCGGGGAGCTGTTTTTT.

The chain carries TRBV7-8 and TRBJ1-5; TRBD1 aligns across 7 bases. There are 16 residues in the CDR3. Germline V lookup: CDR1 SGHVS, CDR2 FQNEAQ. The junction had 8 bases not matched to a gene; V was cut back by 5 bases and J by 1 base. The CDR3 region has the DNA TGTGCCAGCAGCCCCGACAGGGTTTGGAGCAATCAGCCCCAGCATTTT. It codes for CASSPDRVWSNQPQHF.

The V and J genes are TRBV18 and TRBJ2-7; D may be TRBD2 (5 bases). V gave up 0 bases and J gave up 3 bases, with 15 bases separating them. The CDR3 is 16 residues long. Germline V CDR1 and CDR2: KGHSH, LQKENI. Here the CDR3 DNA reads TGTGCCAGCTCACCACCGGGCACCGGGAAATTCTACGAGCAGTACTTC. This sequence encodes CASSPPGTGKFYEQYF.

This clone was counted at least ten times. The chain carries TRBV29-1 and TRBJ1-1; TRBD1 aligns across 7 bases. Trimming at V came to 4 bases and at J to 1 base, leaving 0 bases not matched to a gene. The CDR3 covers 12 residues. Looked up from germline, CDR1 is SQVTM and CDR2 is ANQGSEA. The CDR3 nucleotides are TGCAGCGTTGGGACAGGGAACACTGAAGCTTTCTTT. Its translation: CSVGTGNTEAFF.

The chain carries TRBV6-9 and TRBJ2-1; 11 bases map to TRBD2. Looked up from germline, CDR1 is MNHGY and CDR2 is SVAAGI. With V trimmed by 6 bases and J by 9 bases, 19 bases remained unmatched. This CDR3 spans 18 amino acids. CDR3 DNA: TGTGCCAGCAGGCCCTCTCATTTGACTAGCGGGACAGAGACTGAGCAGTTCTTC. This encodes CASRPSHLTSGTETEQFF.

This clone occurred a few times. The V and J genes are TRBV7-9 and TRBJ2-7; a possible D gene is TRBD2 (6 bases). The germline V gene has CDR1 SEHNR and CDR2 FQNEAQ (reference sequence). V lost 5 bases and J 4 bases, leaving 12 bases between the germline ends. The CDR3 is made up of 13 amino acids. The CDR3 nucleotides read TGTGCCAGCAGCCCTTTTGGAGGGTACGAGCAGTACTTC. Its translation is CASSPFGGYEQYF.

This sequence joins TRBV18 and TRBJ1-4; D call uncertain. The V gene's germline CDR1 is KGHSH and CDR2 LQKENI. V was cut by 0 bases and J by 0 bases, with 5 bases left in between. There are 15 residues in the CDR3. CDR3 nucleotide sequence: TGTGCCAGCTCACCACCAGGAACAACTAATGAAAAACTGTTTTTT. It codes for CASSPPGTTNEKLFF.

This sequence joins TRBV5-6 and TRBJ2-3, with 8 bases aligning to TRBD1. Per germline, CDR1 SGHDT and CDR2 YYEEEE. There are 15 residues in the CDR3. The junction had 4 bases not matched to a gene; V was cut back by 1 base and J by 3 bases. The CDR3 protein is CASSLYRGSTDTQYF. The DNA for the CDR3 is TGTGCCAGCAGCTTGTACAGGGGGTCGACAGATACGCAGTATTTT.

The chain joins TRBV19 to TRBJ1-2; D possibly corresponds to TRBD1 (6 bases). Trimming removed 3 bases at V and 6 bases at J, with 17 bases between. Germline values: CDR1 LNHDA, CDR2 SQIVND (reference sequence). CDR3 size: 15 residues. DNA for the CDR3: TGTGCCAGTAGTATTCATGGTACAGGGCAGGATGGCTACACCTTC. Translated: CASSIHGTGQDGYTF.